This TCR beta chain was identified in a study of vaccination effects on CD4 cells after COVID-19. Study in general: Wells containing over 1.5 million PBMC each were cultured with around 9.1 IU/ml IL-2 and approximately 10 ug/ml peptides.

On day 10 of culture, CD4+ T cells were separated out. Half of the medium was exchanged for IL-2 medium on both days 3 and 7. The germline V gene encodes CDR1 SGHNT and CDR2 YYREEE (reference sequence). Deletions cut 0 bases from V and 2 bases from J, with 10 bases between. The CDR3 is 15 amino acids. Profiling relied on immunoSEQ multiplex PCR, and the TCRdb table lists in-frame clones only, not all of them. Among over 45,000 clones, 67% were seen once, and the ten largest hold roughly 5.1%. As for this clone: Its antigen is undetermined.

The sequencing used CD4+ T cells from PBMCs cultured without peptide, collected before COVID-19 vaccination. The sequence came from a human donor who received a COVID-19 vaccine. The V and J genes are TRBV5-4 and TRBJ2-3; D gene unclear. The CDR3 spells CASSLGGSVTDTQYF. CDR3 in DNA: TGTGCCAGCAGCTTGGGTGGCTCGGTCACAGATACGCAGTATTTT.